The TCR beta chain described here comes from a study of T cells expressing NK-cell markers (dated by TCRdb to about 2020). The study in broad terms: Three sorted T-cell subsets (CD3+CD56+NKG2C+, CD3+CD56+NKG2C- and CD3+CD56-NKG2C+) from fewer than 10 donors had their TCR beta-chain repertoires profiled. Of the eight sequenced donors, seven were found to be HCMV-seropositive and one was found to be HCMV-seronegative. The study sequenced eight donors, all healthy volunteers chosen at random: three men and five women. Libraries were sequenced as 2 x 150 bp reads on Illumina HiSeq 2000/2500, MiSeq or NextSeq. Points the paper makes about the study in general: In several donors, the dominant CD3+CD56+NKG2C+ clonotypes were found to rank among the top 10 CD8+ clonotypes and to make up about 1.0-7.5% of CD8+ T cells. Those dominant clonotypes were again the most abundant among CD3+CD56-NKG2C+ cells in several donors, at about 25-65%. Whether the expanded NKG2C-expressing T cell clones were specific for HCMV antigens was left unclear.

To determine HCMV serostatus, a commercial ELISA kit was used to detect HCMV-specific IgG in serum. Peripheral blood mononuclear cells were isolated from blood by Ficoll density gradient centrifugation. About this clonotype: Its antigen remains unidentified.

For sequencing, an Illumina HiSeq 2000 was employed. TCR beta cDNA libraries were prepared using 5'RACE template switching, which introduced a universal primer site and unique molecular identifiers. cDNA synthesis was primed from the TCR beta constant segment, followed by two successive PCR amplification steps. As for the authors' bioinformatics: MIGEC was used to demultiplex reads and group the reads by UMI, and MiTCR was used to assemble and quantify clonotypes. Only TCR cDNA sequences supported by at least two reads were kept to exclude erroneous sequences. The tcR package was used for downstream repertoire analysis, and clonotypes were matched between fractions using CDR3 nucleotide sequence together with V segment. VDJmatch was used to annotate antigen specificity against VDJdb, with one amino acid substitution allowed in CDR3. TCRdb reanalyzed the reads, keeping one entry per CDR3 protein sequence and omitting DNA. TCRdb, not the original authors, processed these V and J calls. The sample's records list 400,000 to 550,000 distinct CDR3 sequences. About 7.3% of the sample rests with the top ten.

The CDR3, cysteine through phenylalanine, is 22 amino acids long. DNA was not recorded. This TCR came from a woman aged 18 to 75 in good health. The V gene is TRBV23-1 and the J gene is TRBJ2-6; lacking DNA, the TRBD1 call made by TCRdb goes unchecked. TRBV23-1 is designated an ORF whose function remains uncertain. The sample comprised blood T cells: a sorted CD56 or NKG2C T cell subset, CD4+ or CD8+ T cells, or bulk PBMC T cells (not recorded which). The encoded CDR3 is CASSQNNPVDRVRSSGANVLTF.